A single sample is the source of the 2 T cell receptor beta chains below, sequenced in a study of regulatory and conventional T cells in RAG deficiency. Blood CD4+ CD25-low CD127-high conventional T cells supplied the genomic DNA template. Some clones are missing from TCRdb's copy, which holds only in-frame ones; the method was immunoSEQ multiplex PCR. The sample holds approximately 28,000 clones, roughly 96% seen once. These data were likewise used in another study, on regulatory T cells. From that paper: Primers: 52 TRBV forward and 13 TRBJ reverse.

Input material: CD25- CD4+ T cells sorted from blood. The origin of the receptors is a human donor in good health.

About this clone itself: Its ends do not fully match the called genes, so a read error is possible. This same CDR3 is encoded by further DNA sequences in the sample. The rearrangement links TRBV13 to TRBJ1-6, with D tentatively TRBD1 (5 bases). Germline V gives CDR1 PRHDT, CDR2 FYEKMQ (reference sequence). The CDR3 sequence is 14 residues long. The CDR3 DNA is TGTGCCAGCAGCTTAGTGGGGCCAAATTCCCCCCTCCACTTT. It yields the protein CASSLVGPNSPLHF.

The V and J genes are TRBV5-6 and TRBJ2-3, with 9 bases identical to TRBD2. The CDR3 extends over 16 amino acids. V lost 6 bases, J lost 0 bases, and 8 bases stayed unmatched. Germline assignment: CDR1 SGHDT and CDR2 YYEEEE. The CDR3 reads CASTDSGGRSTDTQYF. CDR3 nucleotide sequence: TGTGCCAGCACCGATAGCGGGGGCCGTAGCACAGATACGCAGTATTTT.